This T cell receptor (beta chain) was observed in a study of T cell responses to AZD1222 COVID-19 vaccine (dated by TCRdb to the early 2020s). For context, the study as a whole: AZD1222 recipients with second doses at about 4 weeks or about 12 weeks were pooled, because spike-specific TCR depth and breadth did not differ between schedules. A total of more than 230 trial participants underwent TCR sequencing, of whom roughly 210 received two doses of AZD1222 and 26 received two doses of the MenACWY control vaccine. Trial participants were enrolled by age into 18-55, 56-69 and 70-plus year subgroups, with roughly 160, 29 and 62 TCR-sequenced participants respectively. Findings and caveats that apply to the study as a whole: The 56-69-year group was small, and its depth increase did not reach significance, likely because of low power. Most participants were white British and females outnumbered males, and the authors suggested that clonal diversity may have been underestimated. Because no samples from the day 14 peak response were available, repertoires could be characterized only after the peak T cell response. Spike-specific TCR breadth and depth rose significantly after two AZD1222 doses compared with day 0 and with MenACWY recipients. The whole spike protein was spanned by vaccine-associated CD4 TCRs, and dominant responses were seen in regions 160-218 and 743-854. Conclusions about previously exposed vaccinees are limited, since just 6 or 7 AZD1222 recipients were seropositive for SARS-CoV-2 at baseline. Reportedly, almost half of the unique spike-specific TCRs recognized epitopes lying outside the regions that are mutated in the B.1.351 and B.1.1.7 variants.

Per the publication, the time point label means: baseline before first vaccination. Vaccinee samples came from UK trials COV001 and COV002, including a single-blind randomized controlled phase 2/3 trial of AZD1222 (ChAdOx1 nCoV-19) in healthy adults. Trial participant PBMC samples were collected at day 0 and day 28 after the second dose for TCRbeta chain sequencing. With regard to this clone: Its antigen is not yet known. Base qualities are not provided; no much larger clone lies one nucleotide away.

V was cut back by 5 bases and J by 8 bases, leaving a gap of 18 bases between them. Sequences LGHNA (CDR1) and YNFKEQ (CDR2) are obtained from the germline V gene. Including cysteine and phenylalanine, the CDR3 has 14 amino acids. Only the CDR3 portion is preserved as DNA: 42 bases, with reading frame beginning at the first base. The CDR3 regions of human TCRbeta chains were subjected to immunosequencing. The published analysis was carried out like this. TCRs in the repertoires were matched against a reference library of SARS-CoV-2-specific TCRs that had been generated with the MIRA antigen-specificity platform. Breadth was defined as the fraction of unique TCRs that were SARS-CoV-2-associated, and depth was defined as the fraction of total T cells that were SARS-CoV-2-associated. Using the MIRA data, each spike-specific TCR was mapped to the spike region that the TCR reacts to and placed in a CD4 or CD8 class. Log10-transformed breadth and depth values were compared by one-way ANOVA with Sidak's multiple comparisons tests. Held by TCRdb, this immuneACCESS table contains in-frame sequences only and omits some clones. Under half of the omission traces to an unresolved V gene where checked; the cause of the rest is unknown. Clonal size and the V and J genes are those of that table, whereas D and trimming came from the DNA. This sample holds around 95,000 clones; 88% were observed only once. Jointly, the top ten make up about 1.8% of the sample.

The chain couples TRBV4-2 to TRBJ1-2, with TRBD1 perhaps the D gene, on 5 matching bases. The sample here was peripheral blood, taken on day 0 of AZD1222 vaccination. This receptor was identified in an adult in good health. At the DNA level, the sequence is TGTGCCAGCAGCTCCCTAGGTAGGGGCCAGGGCTACACCTTC. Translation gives CASSSLGRGQGYTF.